This T cell receptor beta chain was captured in a study of cytomegalovirus exposure and HLA in healthy donors. A note on this clone: Its cognate antigen is unknown.

Germline V gene lookup returns CDR1 LGHNT and CDR2 FRNRAP. V was clipped by 4 bases and J by 0 bases; unmatched bases: 6. The CDR3 sequence is 17 residues long. Findings and limits, study-wide: Later analysis associated a missense DCLRE1C variant with TCR beta V- and J-gene trimming. 16,951 TCR beta sequences were associated with HLA alleles at 0.05 false discovery rate in a later analysis.

The PCR used 60 Vbeta and 13 Jbeta primers. Method: immunoSEQ multiplex PCR; TCRdb's copy keeps in-frame clones and lacks some. The sample holds about 250,000 clones; roughly two thirds are singletons and the top ten take 2% to 2.5%. The clonotype originates from a female donor in good health and CMV-seronegative. The chain recombines TRBV12-5 with TRBJ2-3; the match to TRBD2 covers 11 bases. Sequenced: PBMCs. CDR3 sequence: CASGSRLAGTSTDTQYF. The CDR3 DNA reads TGTGCTAGTGGTTCACGACTAGCGGGAACTAGCACAGATACGCAGTATTTT. Supplemented by reference TRBV12-5 and TRBJ2-3, the full variable domain reads DARVTQTPRHKVTEMGQEVTMRCQPILGHNTVFWYRQTMMQGLELLAYFRNRAPLDDSGMPKDRFSAEMPDATLATLKIQPSEPRDSAVYFCASGSRLAGTSTDTQYFGPGTRLTVL.